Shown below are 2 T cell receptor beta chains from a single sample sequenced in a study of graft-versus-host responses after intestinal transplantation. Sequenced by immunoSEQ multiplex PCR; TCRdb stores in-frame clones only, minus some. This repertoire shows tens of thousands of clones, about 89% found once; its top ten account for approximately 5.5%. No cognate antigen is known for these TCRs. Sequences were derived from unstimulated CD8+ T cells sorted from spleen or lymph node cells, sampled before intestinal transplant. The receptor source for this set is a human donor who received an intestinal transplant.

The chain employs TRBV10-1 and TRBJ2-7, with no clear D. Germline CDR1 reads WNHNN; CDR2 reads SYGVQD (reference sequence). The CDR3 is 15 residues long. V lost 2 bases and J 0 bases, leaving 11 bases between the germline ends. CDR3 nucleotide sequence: TGCGCCAGCAGTGAGAAGCAGGCCCACTCCTACGAGCAGTACTTC. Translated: CASSEKQAHSYEQYF.

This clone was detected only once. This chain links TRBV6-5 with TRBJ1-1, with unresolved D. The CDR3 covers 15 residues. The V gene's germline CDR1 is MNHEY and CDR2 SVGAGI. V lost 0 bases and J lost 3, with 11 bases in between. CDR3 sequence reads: CASSYSLGLHTEAFF. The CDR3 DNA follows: TGTGCCAGCAGTTACTCCCTGGGTTTGCACACTGAAGCTTTCTTT.